This entry lists 13 T cell receptor beta chains sequenced from one sample in a study of blood T cell repertoires in COVID-19. The assay was immunoSEQ multiplex PCR, and TCRdb's table has in-frame clones only and misses some. The repertoire holds around 160,000 clones, roughly 89% seen once, with roughly 5.5% in the top ten. Sequenced sample: PBMCs or T cells enriched from blood (not recorded which). These receptors all come from a woman between 50 and 59 years old who had been exposed to COVID-19.

The rearrangement uses TRBV4-3 and TRBJ2-1; D is undetermined. CDR3 length: 16 amino acids. The V and J ends lost 0 bases and 0 bases respectively, with 9 bases between them. CDR1 LGHNA and CDR2 YSLEER come from the germline V gene. CDR3: CASSQDLRSSYNEQFF. CDR3 sequence (DNA): TGCGCCAGCAGCCAAGATTTACGGAGCTCCTACAATGAGCAGTTCTTC.

The chain is built from TRBV19 and TRBJ2-2; TRBD1 matches at 7 bases. Unmatched junction bases numbered 11, after V lost 6 bases and J lost 1 base. The CDR3 sequence is 17 residues long. From germline, CDR1 is LNHDA and CDR2 SQIVND (reference sequence). The CDR3 nucleotides read TGTGCCAGTAGGCTAGTCCCCCGGGACAGGAACACCGGGGAGCTGTTTTTT. Translated, it gives CASRLVPRDRNTGELFF.

This clone appeared a few times. The rearrangement uses TRBV2 and TRBJ2-5; 11 positions agree with TRBD2. CDR1 is SNHLY and CDR2 is FYNNEI in the germline V gene. The CDR3 extends over 14 amino acids. V dropped 5 bases and J dropped 4; count of bases not matched to a gene: 3. CDR3 loop: CASSSGTSGETQYF. Written as DNA, the CDR3 is TGTGCCAGCAGTTCCGGGACTAGCGGAGAGACCCAGTACTTC.

The gene calls are TRBV7-8 and TRBJ2-5; 10 positions agree with TRBD2. Germline CDR1 reads SGHVS; CDR2 reads FQNEAQ. The CDR3 spans 15 residues. Trimming cost V 6 bases and J 5 bases; bases outside gene matches: 9. The DNA of the CDR3 is TGTGCCAGCAGGTCAGCGGGGGGGCCGTCGGAGACCCAGTACTTC. It yields the protein CASRSAGGPSETQYF.

This clone was recorded once. The V gene is TRBV6-5, the J gene TRBJ1-3; D not resolved. CDR1 and CDR2 from the germline V gene are MNHEY and SVGAGI. Trimming cost V 8 bases and J 0 bases, with 5 bases left between them. This CDR3 region has 12 residues. CDR3 coding DNA: TGTGCCAGCCGAGACTCTGGAAACACCATATATTTT. The encoded protein is CASRDSGNTIYF.

J is TRBJ1-6 and V is TRBV11-2, with a possible D match to TRBD1 (6 bases). From germline, CDR1 is SGHAT and CDR2 FQNNGV. The V end was cut by 5 bases, the J end by 4 bases, with 9 bases between. CDR3 length: 14 residues. The CDR3 DNA reads as TGTGCCAGCAGCCCTGGACAGTATAATTCACCCCTCCACTTT. Its translation: CASSPGQYNSPLHF.

V is TRBV5-4 and J is TRBJ2-2; TRBD2 agrees at 10 bases. The CDR3 sequence is 16 residues long. Trimming removed 3 bases from V and 7 bases from J; junction bases left unmatched: 9. The germline V gene has CDR1 SGHNT and CDR2 YYREEE (reference sequence). The CDR3 region is CASSSKRGGPFGELFF. Written as DNA, the CDR3 is TGTGCCAGCAGCTCGAAGCGGGGGGGCCCCTTCGGGGAGCTGTTTTTT.

This clone turned up a few times. The chain couples TRBV19 to TRBJ2-7; 8 nucleotides align to TRBD2. The germline V gene encodes CDR1 LNHDA and CDR2 SQIVND (reference sequence). The length of the CDR3 is 15 residues. Trimming cost V 3 bases and J 4 bases; bases outside gene matches: 8. The CDR3 DNA follows: TGTGCCAGTAGTATCAACGGGCTAGCGGGTTACGAGCAGTACTTC. Amino acids: CASSINGLAGYEQYF.

J is TRBJ2-3 and V is TRBV5-4, with TRBD2 matching over 10 bases. Germline V gives CDR1 SGHNT, CDR2 YYREEE (reference sequence). After removal of 4 bases from V and 1 base from J, the junction contained 9 bases not matched to a gene. The CDR3 length is 17 residues. CDR3: CASSPTASGGGTDTQYF. The CDR3, as DNA: TGTGCCAGCAGCCCTACAGCTAGCGGGGGCGGCACAGATACGCAGTATTTT. The whole variable domain, filled in from reference TRBV5-4 and TRBJ2-3, reads ETGVTQSPTHLIKTRGQQVTLRCSSQSGHNTVSWYQQALGQGPQFIFQYYREEENGRGNFPPRFSGLQFPNYSSELNVNALELDDSALYLCASSPTASGGGTDTQYFGPGTRLTVL.

The CDR3 DNA is TGTGCCACCACCTCCTGGCAACAAGAGACCCAGTACTTC. Its translation is CATTSWQQETQYF. V and J are TRBV15 and TRBJ2-5, with D unclear. The CDR3 runs 13 residues. Germline assignment: CDR1 LNHNV and CDR2 YYDKDF (reference sequence). Trimming took 7 bases from V and 2 from J, leaving 11 bases between them.

The rearrangement joins TRBV7-9 to TRBJ2-2, with D tentatively TRBD2 (6 bases). Germline CDR1 SEHNR, CDR2 FQNEAQ (reference sequence). The CDR3 totals 15 residues. The V gene lost 0 bases and the J gene lost 6 bases, with 11 bases spanning the gap. CDR3 in amino acids: CASSLAGGIAGELFF. The CDR3 bases are TGTGCCAGCAGCTTAGCTGGGGGGATTGCCGGGGAGCTGTTTTTT.

The CDR3 DNA sequence: TGTGCCAGCAGTTACCTTGACAGTGAAAAACTGTTTTTT. This sequence encodes CASSYLDSEKLFF. The chain has TRBV6-5 and TRBJ1-4; maybe TRBD1 (5 bases). This CDR3 has 13 amino acids. V lost 2 bases and J lost 7, with 8 bases in between. From germline, CDR1 is MNHEY and CDR2 SVGAGI.

The CDR3 DNA sequence: TGCGCCAGCAGCTTCCGACACCAGGCCGGCCATGAGCAGTTCTTC. Residues: CASSFRHQAGHEQFF. This sequence joins TRBV5-1 and TRBJ2-1; unclear D gene. CDR1 and CDR2 (germline): SGHRS, YFSETQ. This CDR3 is 15 amino acids long. The germline V and J ends were trimmed by 2 bases and 8 bases, with 17 bases remaining between them.